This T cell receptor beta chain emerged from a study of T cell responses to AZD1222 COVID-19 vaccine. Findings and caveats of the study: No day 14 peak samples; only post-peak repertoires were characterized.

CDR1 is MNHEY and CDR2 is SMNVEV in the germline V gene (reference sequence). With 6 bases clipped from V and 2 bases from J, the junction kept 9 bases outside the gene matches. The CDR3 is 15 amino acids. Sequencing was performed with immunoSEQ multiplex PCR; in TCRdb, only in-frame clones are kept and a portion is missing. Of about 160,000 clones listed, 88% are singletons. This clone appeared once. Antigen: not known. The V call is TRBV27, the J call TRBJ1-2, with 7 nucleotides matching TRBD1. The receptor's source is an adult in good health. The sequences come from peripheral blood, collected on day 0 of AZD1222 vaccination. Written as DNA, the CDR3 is TGTGCCAGCAGCCCGGCCGGCAGGGGGAACTATGGCTACACCTTC. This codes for CASSPAGRGNYGYTF.